This entry lists 29 T cell receptor delta chains sequenced from one sample in a study of γδ T cells in repeated Plasmodium falciparum infection. Bulk repertoires came from Vgamma9/Vdelta2+ or Vdelta2-negative gammadelta T cells flow-sorted from PBMC. With CATT, TCRdb re-called clones from the multiplex PCR reads. This sample has around 46,000 delta-chain clones; around 1.6% occur once, and the top ten carry roughly 9.2%. Sequencing used gamma-delta T cells from blood. The source of these receptors is a pool of human donors (malaria-infected and uninfected, not separated).

In regard to this clone: TCRdb's listed protein matches a much larger clone and diverges from this DNA's translation at residue 5, likely through a read error; the protein shown comes from the DNA. The rearrangement links TRDV2 to TRDJ1, with a possible D match to TRDD3 (6 bases). Trimming cost V 3 bases and J 4 bases, with 17 bases left between them. The CDR3 has 15 amino acids. The V gene's germline CDR1 is GEAIGNYY and CDR2 EKD. CDR3 protein: CACDALGSLGDKLIF. The CDR3 DNA is TGTGCCTGTGACGCGCTGGGGTCCTTGGGCGATAAACTCATCTTT.

This clone was seen ten or more times. Other DNA sequences of this sample code for an identical CDR3. The V gene is TRDV1, the J gene TRDJ1; D is perhaps TRDD3 (7 bases). The J gene, not given by TCRdb, was assigned here from a germline match of the nucleotide sequence. Trimming stripped 2 bases from V and 3 bases from J, with 46 bases between. Germline V CDR1 and CDR2: TSWWSYY, QGS. CDR3 length: 26 residues. CDR3 protein: CALGEKSFLRVLTGGYAVKFSDKLIF. The CDR3 coding sequence is TGTGCTCTTGGGGAAAAATCGTTCCTAAGGGTTTTAACTGGAGGATACGCCGTGAAGTTCTCCGATAAACTCATCTTT.

This clone was seen a few times. The mismatch at residue 16 between this DNA's translation and the TCRdb protein of a much larger clone likely reflects a read error; the protein shown is translated from the DNA. The chain is built from TRDV1 and TRDJ1; 13 positions agree with TRDD3. Germline lookup yields CDR1 TSWWSYY and CDR2 QGS. This CDR3 is 23 amino acids long. Trimming cost V 4 bases and J 2 bases; bases outside gene matches: 25. The CDR3 loop is CALGARFPKLYWGIRNETDKLIF. CDR3 sequence (DNA): TGTGCTCTTGGGGCTCGATTCCCAAAATTATACTGGGGGATACGCAACGAAACCGATAAACTCATCTTT.

A remark on this clone: The protein TCRdb gives is from a much larger clone and does not agree with this DNA's translation at residue 12, likely a read error; the protein shown here comes from the DNA. V usage is TRDV2 and J usage is TRDJ1, with 9 bases that match TRDD3. TCRdb gives no J gene; it was assigned here by matching the DNA to germline. V trimming: 3 bases; J trimming: 4 bases; junction bases outside the gene matches: 14. CDR3 length: 17 residues. Germline V lookup: CDR1 GEAIGNYY, CDR2 EKD. The CDR3 reads CACDSLLGDLYIDKLIF. CDR3 in DNA: TGTGCCTGTGACTCCTTACTGGGGGACCTGTACATCGATAAACTCATCTTT.

This clone was counted only a few times. Germline and junction disagree at one end, which may indicate a read error. This sample includes further DNA sequences coding for the same CDR3. The V gene is TRDV1, the J gene TRDJ1; D might be TRDD3 (5 bases). TCRdb records no J gene; here it was assigned by comparing the DNA to germline. The CDR3 runs 20 residues. Germline V gives CDR1 TSWWSYY, CDR2 QGS. CDR3 in DNA: TGTGCTCTTGGGGAAGACTTGAAGGGTTGGGGCATCTATCCCACCGGTAAACTCATCTTT. It is translated as CALGEDLKGWGIYPTGKLIF.

With respect to this clone: A read error likely explains this, since a far larger clone differs by one base. This rearrangement joins TRDV1 to TRDJ1, with 10 bases lining up with TRDD3. TCRdb supplies no J gene; here it was assigned by aligning the nucleotide sequence to germline. This CDR3 has 26 amino acids. Germline V gives CDR1 TSWWSYY, CDR2 QGS. The CDR3 reads CALGESPQEVTLRVYWGIQYTDKLIF. The CDR3 nucleotides read TGCGCTCTTGGGGAATCCCCCCAAGAGGTGACCTTACGGGTTTACTGGGGGATTCAGTACACCGATAAACTCATCTTT.

Comments on this clone: A far larger clone differs by one base, so this is likely a read error. The V gene is TRDV1; the J gene was not called; the D call of TRDD3 is as the table states it, not checked on the DNA. The CDR3 totals 16 residues. CDR1 is TSWWSYY, CDR2 QGS, per germline. The CDR3 DNA is TGTGCTTTAAGAACTGGGGGATTGGTGTACACCGATAAACTCATCTTC. It is translated as CALRTGGLVYTDKLIF.

A word on this clone: A read error likely explains this, since a far larger clone differs by one base. Additional DNA sequences in this sample encode the identical CDR3. V gene TRDV1 combines with J gene TRDJ2; D might be TRDD3 (6 bases). CDR3 length equals 21 residues. CDR1 and CDR2 (germline): TSWWSYY, QGS. V was clipped by 2 bases and J by 1 base, with 26 bases between them. Here the CDR3 DNA reads TGTGCTCTTGGGGAATTAGTGTTCGGGGATCTGGTGTGGCTTTTGACAGCACAACTCTTCTTT. Amino acids: CALGELVFGDLVWLLTAQLFF.

Only a few counts were recorded for this clone. For this DNA, TCRdb reports the protein of a much larger clone, which diverges at residue 14, most likely from a read error; the protein presented here is translated directly from the DNA. This chain uses TRDV1 with TRDJ1; tentatively, D is TRDD3 (5 bases). The germline V gene has CDR1 TSWWSYY and CDR2 QGS. V lost 4 bases and J 8 bases, leaving 29 bases between the germline ends. CDR3 length: 18 residues. CDR3 coding DNA: TGTGCTCTTGGGGTACGGGGGTCTAAGAGTGGATATAGGAGGAAACTCATCTTT. It specifies CALGVRGSKSGYRRKLIF.

This clone was counted between two and nine times. The TCRdb protein, from a much larger clone, departs from this DNA's translation at residue 5, likely by read error; the protein shown derives from the DNA. The chain couples TRDV1 to TRDJ2, with D tentatively TRDD3 (6 bases). The J gene comes from matching the DNA to germline here; TCRdb lacks it. The CDR3 contains 25 residues. CDR1 TSWWSYY and CDR2 QGS come from the germline V gene. Deletions cut 4 bases from V and 0 bases from J, with 39 bases between. The CDR3 DNA reads TGTGCTCTTGGGGGACCGGACCGGGGGGACGCCTTCAAACATTCAGCCTCCACTTTGACAGCACAACTCTTCTTT. Translating it yields CALGGPDRGDAFKHSASTLTAQLFF.

This clone has a count of ten or more. TCRdb's protein for this DNA is that of a much larger clone and differs from the translation at residue 16, likely a read error; the protein shown is the DNA translation. The chain couples TRDV1 to TRDJ1; 13 bases align to TRDD3. The germline V gene encodes CDR1 TSWWSYY and CDR2 QGS. V shed 5 bases, J shed 2 bases, and the junction held 23 bases outside the gene matches. This CDR3 spans 22 amino acids. CDR3 region: CALGLPLGRSTGGYGPTDKLIF. CDR3 sequence (DNA): TGTGCTCTTGGGCTCCCATTAGGCCGTAGTACTGGGGGATACGGTCCTACCGATAAACTCATCTTT.

Regarding this clone: A far bigger clonotype differs at one base, so this is likely a read error. The sample has other DNA sequences that encode this CDR3 too. The gene calls are TRDV1 and TRDJ1, with D perhaps matching TRDD3 (8 bases). The J gene, left out of TCRdb, was set here by checking the DNA against germline. Trimming pared 6 bases from V and 1 base from J, leaving 36 bases between. The CDR3 totals 22 residues. The germline gives CDR1 TSWWSYY, CDR2 QGS. This CDR3 is CALGCRSYFKHWGIPATDKLIF. For the CDR3, the DNA is TGTGCTCTTGGATGCCGTTCCTACTTTAAACATTGGGGGATTCCGGCCACCGATAAACTCATCTTT.

Turning to this clone: The protein TCRdb gives is from a much larger clone and does not agree with this DNA's translation at residue 10, likely a read error; the protein shown here comes from the DNA. This chain's CDR3 is CALYLGDPKRYTDKLIF. The CDR3 DNA sequence: TGTGCTCTCTATCTGGGGGACCCAAAGCGCTACACCGATAAACTCATCTTT. The chain links TRDV1 to TRDJ1, with 8 positions matching TRDD3. TCRdb offers no J gene call, so here the DNA was matched to germline to obtain one. This CDR3 has 17 residues. Losses at the gene ends were 9 bases for V and 0 bases for J; bases not matched to a gene: 15. The germline V gene has CDR1 TSWWSYY and CDR2 QGS.

This clone was counted a few times. The TCRdb protein comes from a much larger clone and disagrees with this DNA's translation at residue 6, likely due to a read error; the protein given here is derived from the DNA. The CDR3 reads CALGASLTPYADKLIF. CDR3 bases: TGTGCTCTTGGGGCGTCACTTACTCCGTACGCCGATAAACTCATCTTT. This chain links TRDV1 with TRDJ1; no clear D gene. The CDR3 has 16 residues. Trimming took off 4 bases at V and 3 bases at J, with 18 bases between the two ends. Germline V gene lookup returns CDR1 TSWWSYY and CDR2 QGS.

This clone was observed a few times. This DNA's translation and the protein TCRdb lists, from a much larger clone, do not match at residue 17, likely due to a read error; the protein shown is translated from the DNA. V is TRDV1 and J is TRDJ1; D is tentatively TRDD2 or TRDD3 (8 bases each). No J gene is reported in TCRdb; it was inferred here by comparing the DNA with germline. CDR3 length equals 21 residues. Germline-derived CDR1 and CDR2 are TSWWSYY and QGS. The CDR3 DNA sequence: TGTGCTCTTGGGGAAACTTCCTACGTCTGGGGGACGAGACGGTACACCAATAAACTCATCTTT. Translation gives CALGETSYVWGTRRYTNKLIF.

At least ten counts were recorded for this clone. This likely traces to a read error, being one base from a far larger clone. This same CDR3 is encoded by further DNA sequences in the sample. The J gene went uncalled, whereas the V gene is TRDV1; the table gives TRDD3 as D, unverified against the DNA. The CDR3 sequence is 17 residues long. Germline values: CDR1 TSWWSYY, CDR2 QGS. The CDR3: CALGDVPGGLYTDKLIF. The CDR3, as DNA: TGTGCTCTTGGGGACGTCCCTGGGGGTTTGTACACCGATAAGCTCATCTTT.

This clone showed up just a few times. This is likely an artifact of a read error, given a far larger clone one base away. No DNA is shown, since the ends of the CDR3 on it are uncertain; the CDR3 is the one TCRdb lists. The chain is built from TRDV1 and TRDJ1; TRDD3 was called by the table and not checked on the DNA. CDR1 is TSWWSYY, CDR2 QGS, per germline. The CDR3 is 20 residues long, ends included. The CDR3: CALGERALPTVLGDTDKLIF.

This clone was counted at least ten times. The V call is TRDV2, the J call TRDJ3; weak D call: TRDD3 (5 bases). Trimming stripped 0 bases from V and 0 bases from J, with 14 bases between. Germline V gene sequence: CDR1 GEAIGNYY, CDR2 EKD. The CDR3 loop spans 19 amino acids. This CDR3 is CACDTVLGLSSWDTRQMFF. The CDR3 region has the DNA TGTGCCTGTGACACCGTGCTGGGTCTCAGCTCCTGGGACACCCGACAGATGTTTTTC.

In this sample, this clone is large. Other nucleotide sequences from this sample produce the same CDR3. The chain joins TRDV1 to TRDJ1; 13 bases match TRDD3. This CDR3 is built from 20 residues. Germline V gives CDR1 TSWWSYY, CDR2 QGS. V was pared by 2 bases and J by 3 bases, with 15 bases of the junction left unmatched. CDR3 nucleotide sequence: TGTGCTCTTGGGGAAGTCACCCTTTTGTACTGGGGGATACGCCCCGATAAACTCATCTTT. Residues: CALGEVTLLYWGIRPDKLIF.

The V call is TRDV1, the J call TRDJ1, with D possibly TRDD3 on 6 matching bases. CDR3 length: 17 amino acids. In germline, CDR1 is TSWWSYY, CDR2 QGS. V lost 4 bases and J 5 bases, leaving 23 bases between the germline ends. CDR3 nucleotide sequence: TGTGCTCTTGGGGGGCGACTGTGGGATAGTTACGCGGATAAACTCATCTTT. Translating gives CALGGRLWDSYADKLIF.

This clone has just a few counts. A far larger clone is only one base removed, so a read error is likely. The same CDR3 arises from other DNA sequences in this sample as well. The genes are TRDV1 and TRDJ1; D is possibly TRDD3 (6 bases). This CDR3 region has 19 residues. Germline lookup yields CDR1 TSWWSYY and CDR2 QGS. V lost 5 bases and J 2 bases, leaving 27 bases between the germline ends. CDR3 in amino acids: CALGFRKGPWDIKTDKLIF. CDR3 nucleotides: TGTGCTCTTGGGTTCCGTAAGGGCCCCTGGGATATTAAGACCGATAAACTCATCTTT.

Only a few counts were recorded for this clone. TCRdb records a much larger clone's protein for this DNA, with a difference at residue 14 that likely arises from a read error; the protein given is the translation of the DNA. The CDR3 coding sequence is TGTGCTCTTGGGGAAAACTGTCTTTGGGGCGGGGAGAGAGGGGGTTACACCGATAAACTCACCTTT. Amino acids: CALGENCLWGGERGGYTDKLTF. The V gene corresponds to TRDV1; no J gene was called; the table calls TRDD3, which could not be checked here. This CDR3 is built from 22 residues. Germline CDR1 reads TSWWSYY; CDR2 reads QGS.

This clone was seen a handful of times. This sequence is one base from a far larger clone and is likely a read error. Other DNA sequences from this sample encode an identical CDR3 as well. V usage is TRDV1 and J usage is TRDJ1, with 8 positions matching TRDD3. The J gene, missing from TCRdb, was assigned here through DNA to germline matching. The CDR3 runs to 18 residues. Germline loops: CDR1 TSWWSYY, CDR2 QGS. In nucleotides, the CDR3 is TGTGCCCTTGGGGAACGTGGAGCGGGGATACTGGGTACCGATAAACTCATCTTT. This encodes CALGERGAGILGTDKLIF.

This clone was detected only a few times. This DNA's translation differs at residue 7 from TCRdb's protein, which comes from a much larger clone; a read error is likely, and the protein shown is translated from the DNA. The gene calls are TRDV2 and TRDJ1; D is undetermined. The J gene was not available in TCRdb and was assigned here by matching the DNA to germline segments. This CDR3 is 16 amino acids long. Germline CDR1 reads GEAIGNYY; CDR2 reads EKD. V was cut by 8 bases and J by 5 bases, with 26 bases left in between. The CDR3 spells CAFQRFPPRLRDKLIF. CDR3 in DNA: TGTGCCTTTCAAAGGTTCCCCCCTAGACTTAGGGATAAACTCATCTTT.

This clone occurred many times. The same CDR3 arises from other DNA sequences in this sample as well. This CDR3 reads CALGALPTHNYIKLIF. CDR3 sequence (DNA): TGTGCTCTTGGGGCGCTCCCTACGCATAATTACATAAAACTCATCTTT. J is TRDJ1 and V is TRDV1; tentatively, D is TRDD2 (5 bases). The CDR3 has 16 residues. Germline CDR1 TSWWSYY, CDR2 QGS. V lost 4 bases and J lost 8, with 23 bases in between.

This clone was seen a handful of times. The protein TCRdb gives is from a much larger clone and does not agree with this DNA's translation at residue 4, likely a read error; the protein shown here comes from the DNA. The chain is built from TRDV1 and TRDJ1, with 10 bases that match TRDD3. Matching the DNA to germline supplied the J gene, which TCRdb does not give. The V gene end was trimmed by 7 bases and the J gene end by 0 bases; junction bases not matched to a gene: 32. The CDR3 covers 24 residues. The germline V gene has CDR1 TSWWSYY and CDR2 QGS. The CDR3 region is CALEEPLPELGGGIRFVYTDKLIF. For the CDR3, the DNA is TGTGCTCTTGAGGAGCCCCTTCCTGAATTAGGGGGGGGGATACGCTTCGTGTACACCGATAAACTCATCTTT.

Turning to this clone: This likely reflects a read error, since a far larger clone is one base away. The identical CDR3 is also encoded by other nucleotide sequences in the sample. The genes are TRDV1 and TRDJ1, with D perhaps TRDD3 (6 bases). Germline CDR1 reads TSWWSYY; CDR2 reads QGS. This CDR3 has 16 amino acids. CDR3 sequence (DNA): TGCGCTCTTGGGGATCCCGGCATCCTATACACCGATAAACTCATCTTT. Encoded protein: CALGDPGILYTDKLIF.

Points on this clone: The TCRdb record carries a much larger clone's protein, which differs from this DNA's translation at residue 11; a read error is the likely cause, and the protein listed here is the DNA translation. The chain uses TRDV1 and TRDJ1, with 10 bases identical to TRDD3. Per the germline V gene, CDR1 is TSWWSYY and CDR2 is QGS. V was pared by 2 bases and J by 1 base, with 25 bases of the junction left unmatched. The CDR3 runs to 23 residues. The CDR3 nucleotides are TGTGCTCTTGGGGAATTTTTTCCGTTTTCCCACGTGGGGGGATACGTAGCCACCGATAAACTCATCTTT. Translating it yields CALGEFFPFSHVGGYVATDKLIF.

This clone was found a few times. A read error likely explains this, since a far larger clone differs by one base. The same CDR3 arises from other DNA sequences in this sample as well. The rearrangement joins TRDV1 to TRDJ1; 13 bases are a match to TRDD3. No J gene is reported in TCRdb; it was inferred here by comparing the DNA with germline. Germline-derived CDR1 and CDR2 are TSWWSYY and QGS. This CDR3 has 25 residues. CDR3 in DNA: TGCGCTCTTGGGGAACTTAAACTCCTACGGTTACTGGGGGATACGCGTATCCGAAAGACCGATAAACTCATCTTT. Encoded protein: CALGELKLLRLLGDTRIRKTDKLIF.